One sample yielded the 28 T cell receptor beta chains listed below, sequenced in a study of cytomegalovirus exposure and HLA in healthy donors. The PCR had 60 Vbeta and 13 Jbeta primers. Some clones are missing from TCRdb's copy, which holds only in-frame ones; the method was immunoSEQ multiplex PCR. The table gives about 170,000 clones; the top ten clones make up around 1.4% of it. The sequencing input was PBMCs. The receptors here all came from a woman in her sixties in good health and CMV-seronegative.

This rearrangement joins TRBV7-9 to TRBJ1-1; D possibly corresponds to TRBD1 (6 bases). From germline, CDR1 is SEHNR and CDR2 FQNEAQ (reference sequence). This CDR3 is built from 15 residues. With 1 base removed from V and 1 base from J, the gap between germline ends came to 10 bases. The CDR3 protein is CASSLEGHSNTEAFF. CDR3 DNA: TGTGCCAGCAGCTTAGAGGGACACTCGAACACTGAAGCTTTCTTT.

The chain carries TRBV5-6 and TRBJ2-5; no clear D. The CDR3 extends over 12 amino acids. Germline CDR1 reads SGHDT; CDR2 reads YYEEEE. Between the trimmed V and J ends, which lost 0 bases and 5 bases, there was a span of 5 bases. The CDR3 sequence is CASSLESETQYF. The CDR3 nucleotides read TGTGCCAGCAGCTTGGAGAGCGAGACCCAGTACTTC.

This rearrangement joins TRBV2 to TRBJ1-6; no clear D. In germline, CDR1 is SNHLY, CDR2 FYNNEI. Deletions cut 2 bases from V and 10 bases from J, with 12 bases between. The CDR3 is made up of 14 amino acids. The CDR3 here is CASSERSGGSPLHF. The CDR3 nucleotides are TGTGCCAGCAGTGAAAGGTCAGGTGGATCACCCCTCCACTTT.

The chain has TRBV27 and TRBJ1-6, with D unclear. Germline V gene sequence: CDR1 MNHEY, CDR2 SMNVEV (reference sequence). V was shortened by 5 bases and J by 7 bases, with 6 bases between the two germline ends. This CDR3 is 12 amino acids long. The CDR3 DNA sequence: TGTGCCAGCAGTCCCTTAAATTCACCCCTCCACTTT. Amino acids: CASSPLNSPLHF.

V is TRBV29-1 and J is TRBJ2-5; 7 bases are a match to TRBD2. The junction had 2 bases not matched to a gene; V was cut back by 0 bases and J by 1 base. CDR3 length equals 14 residues. The germline V gene encodes CDR1 SQVTM and CDR2 ANQGSEA. The CDR3 nucleotides read TGCAGCGTTGAAGACACTAGCGCCCAAGAGACCCAGTACTTC. Its protein product is CSVEDTSAQETQYF. The full variable domain, in which reference TRBV29-1 and TRBJ2-5 provide the parts outside the CDR3, is SAVISQKPSRDICQRGTSLTIQCQVDSQVTMMFWYRQQPGQSLTLIATANQGSEATYESGFVIDKFPISRPNLTFSTLTVSNMSPEDSSIYLCSVEDTSAQETQYFGPGTRLLVL.

This chain uses TRBV30 with TRBJ2-3; TRBD2 might be the D (6 bases). Germline-derived CDR1 and CDR2 are GTSNPN and SVGIG (reference sequence). The length of the CDR3 is 15 residues. With 6 bases removed from V and 0 bases from J, the gap between germline ends came to 16 bases. The CDR3 loop reads CACPREDGSTDTQYF. CDR3 DNA: TGTGCCTGTCCGAGGGAGGACGGGAGCACAGATACGCAGTATTTT.

This rearrangement joins TRBV4-3 to TRBJ1-2; no clear D gene. Germline V lookup: CDR1 LGHNA, CDR2 YSLEER. V lost 0 bases, J lost 8 bases, and 10 bases lay in between. The CDR3 has 13 residues. This CDR3 is CASSQEERYGYTF. As DNA, the CDR3 is TGCGCCAGCAGCCAAGAGGAGAGATACGGCTACACCTTC.

A note on this clone: The sample carries other DNA sequences with the same CDR3. DNA of the CDR3: TGCGCCAGCACCCCAAGGGGACAAGGTGGAGGACCCCAGCATTTT. Its protein product is CASTPRGQGGGPQHF. The rearrangement uses TRBV4-1 and TRBJ1-5; a possible D gene is TRBD1 (6 bases). Trimming shortened V by 7 bases and J by 10 bases, and 23 bases separated the two germline ends. The CDR3 runs 15 residues. Germline lookup yields CDR1 MGHRA and CDR2 YSYEKL.

V is TRBV2 and J is TRBJ2-1; TRBD2 matches at 15 bases. The CDR3 has 17 amino acids. Losses at the gene ends were 9 bases for V and 0 bases for J; bases not matched to a gene: 6. Germline V CDR1 and CDR2: SNHLY, FYNNEI. CDR3: CARGTSGRRSSYNEQFF. The CDR3 DNA reads as TGTGCCAGGGGGACTAGCGGGAGGAGGAGCTCCTACAATGAGCAGTTCTTC.

This chain uses TRBV5-1 with TRBJ2-5; 14 bases align to TRBD2. Germline CDR1 SGHRS, CDR2 YFSETQ. The CDR3 has 17 residues. V shed 0 bases, J shed 1 base, and the junction held 2 bases outside the gene matches. The CDR3 DNA follows: TGCGCCAGCAGCTTGGGGGGGACTAGCGGGGGCCAAGAGACCCAGTACTTC. Amino acid sequence: CASSLGGTSGGQETQYF.

The J gene is TRBJ1-5, the V gene TRBV5-5; D is perhaps TRBD1 (5 bases). The CDR3 extends over 15 amino acids. Between the trimmed V and J ends, which lost 0 bases and 6 bases, there was a span of 13 bases. Germline V gene data show CDR1 as SGHKS and CDR2 as YYEKEE (reference sequence). CDR3 protein: CASSLEQGGGQPQHF. The CDR3 DNA follows: TGTGCCAGCAGCTTGGAGCAGGGTGGCGGTCAGCCCCAGCATTTT.

The V and J genes are TRBV5-1 and TRBJ2-2, with TRBD1 identical over 11 bases. The J segment lost 5 bases and the V segment lost 3 bases, leaving 6 bases of the junction unmatched. In germline, CDR1 is SGHRS, CDR2 YFSETQ. The length of the CDR3 is 16 residues. CDR3: CASSWRTGGWTGELFF. The CDR3 nucleotides are TGCGCCAGCAGCTGGAGGACAGGGGGCTGGACCGGGGAGCTGTTTTTT.

The rearrangement uses TRBV29-1 and TRBJ1-1; 7 bases are a match to TRBD1. The CDR3 is made up of 15 amino acids. The V segment lost 5 bases and the J segment 2 bases; nucleotides outside the gene matches: 11. Per germline, CDR1 SQVTM and CDR2 ANQGSEA. For the CDR3, the DNA is TGCAGCGTTACAGCACAGGGGCTCGGCAACACTGAAGCTTTCTTT. Amino acids: CSVTAQGLGNTEAFF.

This chain joins TRBV6-1 and TRBJ2-3; 10 bases agree with TRBD2. After removal of 2 bases from V and 4 bases from J, the junction contained 6 bases not matched to a gene. This CDR3 is built from 16 residues. Germline CDR1 MNHNS, CDR2 SASEGT. In DNA form, the CDR3 reads TGTGCCAGCAGTGAATTGGGACTAGCGCAGTCAGATACGCAGTATTTT. Protein: CASSELGLAQSDTQYF.

This chain links TRBV7-9 with TRBJ2-5; the match to TRBD2 covers 9 bases. Germline CDR1 and CDR2: SEHNR and FQNEAQ (reference sequence). The V segment lost 11 bases and the J segment 5 bases; nucleotides outside the gene matches: 12. The CDR3 has 14 amino acids. The CDR3: CAGVLSGGRETQYF. The DNA for the CDR3 is TGTGCCGGAGTTCTTAGCGGGGGTCGGGAGACCCAGTACTTC.

The rearrangement uses TRBV5-1 and TRBJ2-1; TRBD2 matches at 9 bases. Germline CDR1 is SGHRS and CDR2 is YFSETQ. The trim removed 3 bases at V and 7 bases at J, leaving 8 bases unmatched. The CDR3 sequence is 15 residues long. The CDR3 loop is CASSWGSGSPNEQFF. Written as DNA, the CDR3 is TGCGCCAGCAGCTGGGGTAGCGGGAGCCCGAATGAGCAGTTCTTC. Full variable domain (outside the CDR3, taken from reference TRBV5-1 and TRBJ2-1): KAGVTQTPRYLIKTRGQQVTLSCSPISGHRSVSWYQQTPGQGLQFLFEYFSETQRNKGNFPGRFSGRQFSNSRSEMNVSTLELGDSALYLCASSWGSGSPNEQFFGPGTRLTVL.

The J gene is TRBJ1-2, the V gene TRBV9; weak D call: TRBD1 (6 bases). This CDR3 is 13 amino acids long. The germline CDR1 and CDR2 sequences are SGDLS and YYNGEE. V was trimmed by 4 bases and J by 2 bases, leaving 9 bases between them. The CDR3 sequence: CASSTQGNYGYTF. The CDR3 region has the DNA TGTGCCAGCAGCACACAGGGAAACTATGGCTACACCTTC. Full variable domain (outside the CDR3, taken from reference TRBV9 and TRBJ1-2): DSGVTQTPKHLITATGQRVTLRCSPRSGDLSVYWYQQSLDQGLQFLIQYYNGEERAKGNILERFSAQQFPDLHSELNLSSLELGDSALYFCASSTQGNYGYTFGSGTRLTVV.

The chain links TRBV7-3 to TRBJ1-2; maybe TRBD1 (6 bases). The germline V and J ends were trimmed by 2 bases and 8 bases, with 12 bases remaining between them. The germline V gene encodes CDR1 SGHTA and CDR2 FQGTGA. This CDR3 is 13 amino acids long. The CDR3 DNA reads TGTGCCAGCAGCTTACAGGGGAGCGACGGCTACACCTTC. Its protein is CASSLQGSDGYTF.

This chain connects TRBV4-3 to TRBJ1-2; D is unclear. Germline-derived CDR1 and CDR2 are LGHNA and YSLEER. V shed 2 bases and J shed 6 bases, with 10 bases lying between them. The CDR3 loop spans 13 amino acids. The CDR3 nucleotides are TGCGCCAGCAGCCAAATCGGGGTGGATGGCTACACCTTC. Its protein is CASSQIGVDGYTF.

The rearrangement joins TRBV2 to TRBJ2-2; D possibly corresponds to TRBD2 (5 bases). Germline CDR1 is SNHLY and CDR2 is FYNNEI. The CDR3 runs to 15 residues. Trimming removed 8 bases from V and 1 base from J, with 14 bases in between. CDR3 amino acids: CASHGGNQNTGELFF. As DNA, the CDR3 is TGTGCCAGCCACGGAGGCAACCAGAACACCGGGGAGCTGTTTTTT.

V is TRBV4-2 and J is TRBJ2-7, with TRBD2 matching 8 bases. J lost 6 bases, V lost 4 bases, and 5 bases had no gene match. The CDR3 covers 13 residues. The germline gives CDR1 LGHNA, CDR2 YNFKEQ. CDR3 sequence: CASSPGLVGEQYF. CDR3 DNA: TGTGCCAGCAGCCCGGGACTAGTCGGCGAGCAGTACTTC.

V and J are TRBV5-4 and TRBJ1-2; 7 nucleotides match TRBD1. This CDR3 spans 15 amino acids. Per germline, CDR1 SGHNT and CDR2 YYREEE (reference sequence). V gave up 5 bases and J gave up 5 bases; unmatched junction bases: 12. CDR3 protein: CASSPRVDRLYGYTF. CDR3 DNA sequence: TGTGCCAGCAGTCCACGGGTGGACAGGTTGTATGGCTACACCTTC.

CDR3 coding DNA: TGTGCCAGCAGCGAACAGGGGGCCAGCTATGGCTACACCTTC. Its protein is CASSEQGASYGYTF. The rearrangement uses TRBV6-1 and TRBJ1-2, with 9 bases that match TRBD1. The V segment lost 6 bases and the J segment 4 bases; nucleotides outside the gene matches: 6. Germline CDR1 MNHNS, CDR2 SASEGT. The CDR3 covers 14 residues.

The chain has TRBV30 and TRBJ1-5, with a weak D call TRBD1 (5 bases). The germline V and J ends were trimmed by 5 bases and 2 bases, with 13 bases remaining between them. Germline CDR1 reads GTSNPN; CDR2 reads SVGIG (reference sequence). The length of the CDR3 is 14 residues. The CDR3 is CAWGAGDRNQPQHF. The CDR3 coding sequence is TGTGCCTGGGGGGCGGGGGACCGCAATCAGCCCCAGCATTTT.

The J gene is TRBJ1-1, the V gene TRBV7-9; tentative D call: TRBD1 (6 bases). This CDR3 comprises 13 residues. Germline CDR1 is SEHNR and CDR2 is FQNEAQ (reference sequence). The V and J ends lost 6 bases and 4 bases respectively, with 12 bases between them. The CDR3 DNA reads TGTGCCAGCAGAGGTGGGACAACCACTGAAGCTTTCTTT. This gives the protein CASRGGTTTEAFF.

On this clone itself: Within the sample, other DNA sequences also encode this same CDR3. The chain carries TRBV9 and TRBJ2-5, with D hard to call. Germline V gene data show CDR1 as SGDLS and CDR2 as YYNGEE. The CDR3 has 13 amino acids. The ends were cut back, 0 bases at V and 2 bases at J, with 5 bases in the middle. In DNA form, the CDR3 reads TGTGCCAGCAGCGTAGACTCACAAGAGACCCAGTACTTC. This translates into CASSVDSQETQYF.

Here the CDR3 DNA reads TGTGCCAGCAGTTCTACTAGCGGGAGCACAGATACGCAGTATTTT. Translating gives CASSSTSGSTDTQYF. The gene calls are TRBV27 and TRBJ2-3, with 9 nucleotides matching TRBD2. V trimming: 4 bases; J trimming: 0 bases; junction bases outside the gene matches: 2. The CDR3 spans 15 residues. CDR1 MNHEY and CDR2 SMNVEV come from the germline V gene (reference sequence).

CDR3 bases: TGTGCCAGCAGCAGGGGAGCGAACACCGGGGAGCTGTTTTTT. Translated: CASSRGANTGELFF. The rearrangement joins TRBV6-4 to TRBJ2-2; D may be TRBD1 (6 bases). CDR1 is MRHNA, CDR2 SNTAGT, per germline. The CDR3 consists of 14 residues. V was cut by 6 bases and J by 0 bases, with 8 bases left in between.